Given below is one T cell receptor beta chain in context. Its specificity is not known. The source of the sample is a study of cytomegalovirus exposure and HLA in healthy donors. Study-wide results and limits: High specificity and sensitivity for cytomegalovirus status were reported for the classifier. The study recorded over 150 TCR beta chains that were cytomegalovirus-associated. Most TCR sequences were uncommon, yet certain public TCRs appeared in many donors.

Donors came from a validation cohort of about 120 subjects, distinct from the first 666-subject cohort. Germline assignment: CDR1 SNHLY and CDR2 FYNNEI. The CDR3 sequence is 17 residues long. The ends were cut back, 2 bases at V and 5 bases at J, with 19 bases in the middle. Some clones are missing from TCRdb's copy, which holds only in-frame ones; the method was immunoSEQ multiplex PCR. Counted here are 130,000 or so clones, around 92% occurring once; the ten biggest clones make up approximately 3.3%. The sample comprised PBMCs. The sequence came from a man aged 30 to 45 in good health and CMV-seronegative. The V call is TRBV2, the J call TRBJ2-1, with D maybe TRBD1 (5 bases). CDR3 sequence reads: CASSERGREYANNEQFF. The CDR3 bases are TGTGCCAGCAGTGAAAGGGGTAGGGAATATGCGAACAATGAGCAGTTCTTC.